This TCR beta chain was identified during a study of T cell responses to AZD1222 COVID-19 vaccine. Concerning this clone: Other DNA variants within this sample encode the same CDR3.

Clones were sequenced by immunoSEQ multiplex PCR, and TCRdb holds only the in-frame ones, with some missing. Among roughly 100,000 clones listed, roughly 91% were seen once. Germline V gene data show CDR1 as MNHEY and CDR2 as SVGAGI. The J segment lost 7 bases and the V segment lost 5 bases, leaving 1 base of the junction unmatched. CDR3 size: 13 residues. This sequence was found in an adult in good health. V gene TRBV6-5 combines with J gene TRBJ1-6; TRBD1 agrees at 8 bases. The sample here was peripheral blood, taken on day 0 of AZD1222 vaccination. CDR3 sequence reads: CASSRTGNSPLHF. The CDR3 nucleotides read TGTGCCAGCAGTAGGACAGGGAATTCACCCCTCCACTTT.